The source of this T cell receptor (beta chain) is a study of T cells in tuberculosis. Overall study results and limits: Active tuberculosis TCR-alpha repertoires lay closer to GMM-specific TCRs than IGRA-negative controls, suggesting clonal expansion.

A note on this clone: Its antigen is as yet unknown.

At study entry, adolescents had tuberculin skin tests and IGRA screening. Using immunoSEQ multiplex PCR, the repertoire was profiled, and TCRdb retains in-frame clones only, with some absent. This sample carries 40,000 to 50,000 clones, 95% of them seen once, and the ten largest clones take 3.6%. V shed 4 bases and J shed 5 bases, with 11 bases lying between them. CDR3 length: 12 amino acids. Per germline, CDR1 GTSNPN and CDR2 SVGIG (reference sequence). Sequencing used PBMCs. This clonotype was sampled from a donor aged 10 to 29 with latent tuberculosis or without tuberculosis infection. The rearrangement uses TRBV30 and TRBJ1-2; D may be TRBD1 (5 bases). The CDR3 DNA reads as TGTGCCTGGACTCTGGGGGGATATGGCTACACCTTC. This encodes CAWTLGGYGYTF.